This entry features one T cell receptor (beta chain) sequence. These data originate in a study of CD8 T cells in ankylosing spondylitis. Each CDR3 protein is one row after TCRdb ran MiXCR on the 5' RACE reads. The sample has around 250,000 distinct CDR3 sequences, 32% seen once. V lost 3 bases, J lost 2 bases, and 13 bases lay in between. The germline V gene encodes CDR1 DFQATT and CDR2 SNEGSKA (reference sequence). The CDR3 spans 14 residues. What was sequenced was blood, either unsorted or a sorted T cell fraction (not recorded which). The chain recombines TRBV20-1 with TRBJ2-5; perhaps D is TRBD1 or TRBD2 (6 bases each). This receptor was identified in a male donor with ankylosing spondylitis or in good health (not recorded which). The CDR3: CSASDRGHQETQYF. The CDR3 DNA reads TGCAGTGCTAGCGATCGGGGGCATCAAGAGACCCAGTACTTC.